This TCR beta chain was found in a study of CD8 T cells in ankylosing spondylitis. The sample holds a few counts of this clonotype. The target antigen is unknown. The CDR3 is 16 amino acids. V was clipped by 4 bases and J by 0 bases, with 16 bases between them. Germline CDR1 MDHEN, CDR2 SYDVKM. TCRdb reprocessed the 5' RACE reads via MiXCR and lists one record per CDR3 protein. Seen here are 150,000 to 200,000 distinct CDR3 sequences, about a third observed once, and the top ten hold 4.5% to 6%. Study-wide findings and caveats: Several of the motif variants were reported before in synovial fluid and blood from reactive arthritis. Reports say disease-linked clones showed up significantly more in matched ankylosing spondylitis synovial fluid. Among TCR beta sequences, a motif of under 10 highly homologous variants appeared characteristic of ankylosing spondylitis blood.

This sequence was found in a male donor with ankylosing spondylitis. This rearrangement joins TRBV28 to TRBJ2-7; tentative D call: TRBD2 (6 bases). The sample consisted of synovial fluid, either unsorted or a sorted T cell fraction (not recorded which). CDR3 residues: CASSSPSVPNSYEQYF. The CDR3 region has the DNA TGTGCCAGCAGTTCCCCTAGCGTCCCTAACTCCTACGAGCAGTACTTC.